A single T cell receptor (beta chain) is shown here with its context. Method: immunoSEQ multiplex PCR; TCRdb's copy keeps in-frame clones and lacks some. The sample lists 60,000 to 80,000 clones, roughly nine tenths seen once, with around 3% in the top ten. The record originates from a study of T cell changes during pregnancy in multiple sclerosis. V lost 4 bases, J lost 4 bases, and 16 bases lay in between. Germline loops: CDR1 SQVTM, CDR2 ANQGSEA. This CDR3 comprises 14 residues. The sample here was peripheral blood, taken before pregnancy. This sequence originates from a female donor with multiple sclerosis, enrolled in a pregnancy study. The chain links TRBV29-1 to TRBJ2-5; possible D gene TRBD2, 5 bases. CDR3 in amino acids: CSVGRPTSRETQYF. For the CDR3, the DNA is TGCAGCGTTGGGAGGCCCACGAGTCGAGAGACCCAGTACTTC. Filled out from reference TRBV29-1 and TRBJ2-5, the complete variable domain reads SAVISQKPSRDICQRGTSLTIQCQVDSQVTMMFWYRQQPGQSLTLIATANQGSEATYESGFVIDKFPISRPNLTFSTLTVSNMSPEDSSIYLCSVGRPTSRETQYFGPGTRLLVL.